This T cell receptor beta chain was recorded in a study of blood T cell repertoires in COVID-19. Study as a whole: Italy, Spain and the United States were the sources of the convalescent and acute COVID-19 samples. In each case, the material was cDNA or gDNA derived from T cells, B-cell-depleted T cells, or PBMCs.

Sequencing used immunoSEQ multiplex PCR; TCRdb keeps in-frame clones, though not all of them. The sample contains 150,000 to 200,000 clones, approximately 89% of which appear only once. Ages ranged from about 18 to 100 years, with residence in around 24 US areas. Cohorts were determined from participant-reported clinical history. For this clone: This sample includes further DNA sequences coding for the same CDR3.

V was shortened by 4 bases and J by 5 bases, with 13 bases between the two germline ends. Per the germline V gene, CDR1 is SGHNT and CDR2 is YYREEE (reference sequence). The CDR3 runs 14 residues. This clonotype was sampled from a woman in her thirties or forties with acute COVID-19. The sample was PBMCs or T cells enriched from blood (not recorded which). V is TRBV5-4 and J is TRBJ1-5; D may be TRBD1 (5 bases). CDR3 sequence: CASSIQGRDQPQHF. The CDR3 nucleotides are TGTGCCAGCAGCATTCAGGGTCGCGATCAGCCCCAGCATTTT.